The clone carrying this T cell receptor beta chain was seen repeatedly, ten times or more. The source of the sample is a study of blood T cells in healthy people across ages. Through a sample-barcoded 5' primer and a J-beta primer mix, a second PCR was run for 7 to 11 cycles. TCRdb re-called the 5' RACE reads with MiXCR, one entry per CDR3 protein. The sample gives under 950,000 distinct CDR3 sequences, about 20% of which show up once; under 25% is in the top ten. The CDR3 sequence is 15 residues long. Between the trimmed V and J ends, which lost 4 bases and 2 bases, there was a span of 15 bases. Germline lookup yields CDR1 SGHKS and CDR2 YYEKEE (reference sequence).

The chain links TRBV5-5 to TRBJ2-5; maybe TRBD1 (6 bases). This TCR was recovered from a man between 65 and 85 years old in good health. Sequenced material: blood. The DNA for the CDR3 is TGTGCCAGCAGCCCTCCGGGACAAATGCAAGAGACCCAGTACTTC. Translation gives CASSPPGQMQETQYF.